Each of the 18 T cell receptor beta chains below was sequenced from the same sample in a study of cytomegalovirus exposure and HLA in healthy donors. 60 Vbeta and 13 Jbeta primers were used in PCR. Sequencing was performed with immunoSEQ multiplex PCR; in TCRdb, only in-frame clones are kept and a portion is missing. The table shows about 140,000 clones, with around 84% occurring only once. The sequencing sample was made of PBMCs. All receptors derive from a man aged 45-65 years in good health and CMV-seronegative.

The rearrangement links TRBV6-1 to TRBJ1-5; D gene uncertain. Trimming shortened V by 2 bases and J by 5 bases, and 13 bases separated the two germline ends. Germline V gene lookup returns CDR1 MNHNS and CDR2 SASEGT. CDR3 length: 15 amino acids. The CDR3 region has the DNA TGTGCCAGCAGTGAATTTAGAAACAGCCATCAGCCCCAGCATTTT. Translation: CASSEFRNSHQPQHF.

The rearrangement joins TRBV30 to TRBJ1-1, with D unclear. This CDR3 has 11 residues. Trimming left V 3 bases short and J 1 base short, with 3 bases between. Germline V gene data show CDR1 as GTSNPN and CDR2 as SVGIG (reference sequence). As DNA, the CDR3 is TGTGCCTGGAGCAAGAACACTGAAGCTTTCTTT. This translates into CAWSKNTEAFF.

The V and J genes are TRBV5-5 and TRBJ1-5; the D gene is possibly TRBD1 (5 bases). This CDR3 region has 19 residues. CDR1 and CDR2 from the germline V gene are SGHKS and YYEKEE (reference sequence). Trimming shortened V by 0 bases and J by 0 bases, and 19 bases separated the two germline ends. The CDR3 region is CASSLGGGAGHYSNQPQHF. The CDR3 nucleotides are TGTGCCAGCAGCTTGGGCGGGGGAGCAGGACATTATAGCAATCAGCCCCAGCATTTT.

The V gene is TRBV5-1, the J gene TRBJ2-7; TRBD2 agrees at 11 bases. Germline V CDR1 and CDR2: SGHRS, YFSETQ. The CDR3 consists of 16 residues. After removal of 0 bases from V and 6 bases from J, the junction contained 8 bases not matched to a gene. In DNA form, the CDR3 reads TGCGCCAGCAGCTTGGAGTTAGCGGGAGGGGTTGGCGAGCAGTACTTC. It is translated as CASSLELAGGVGEQYF.

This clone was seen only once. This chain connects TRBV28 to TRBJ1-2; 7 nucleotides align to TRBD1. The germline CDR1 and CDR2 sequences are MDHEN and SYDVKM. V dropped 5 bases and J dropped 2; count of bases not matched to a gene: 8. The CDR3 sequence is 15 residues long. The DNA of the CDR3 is TGTGCCAGCAGTGCCAGTGAGACAGGGAACTATGGCTACACCTTC. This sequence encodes CASSASETGNYGYTF.

The CDR3 spells CASSPGGRDQETQYF. The CDR3 nucleotides are TGTGCCAGCAGCCCGGGGGGGAGGGACCAAGAGACCCAGTACTTC. V is TRBV7-9 and J is TRBJ2-5, with 8 bases matching TRBD2. V lost 5 bases to trimming and J lost 0 bases; unmatched junction nucleotides: 5. This CDR3 is 15 amino acids long. Germline V gene data show CDR1 as SEHNR and CDR2 as FQNEAQ (reference sequence). The whole variable domain, remainder taken from reference TRBV7-9 and TRBJ2-5, is DTGVSQNPRHKITKRGQNVTFRCDPISEHNRLYWYRQTLGQGPEFLTYFQNEAQLEKSRLLSDRFSAERPKGSFSTLEIQRTEQGDSAMYLCASSPGGRDQETQYFGPGTRLLVL.

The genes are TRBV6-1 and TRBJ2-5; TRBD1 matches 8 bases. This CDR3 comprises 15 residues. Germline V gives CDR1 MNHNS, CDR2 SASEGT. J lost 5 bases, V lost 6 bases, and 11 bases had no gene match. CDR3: CASRKDRGPSETQYF. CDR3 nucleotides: TGTGCCAGCAGGAAAGACAGGGGTCCGTCCGAGACCCAGTACTTC.

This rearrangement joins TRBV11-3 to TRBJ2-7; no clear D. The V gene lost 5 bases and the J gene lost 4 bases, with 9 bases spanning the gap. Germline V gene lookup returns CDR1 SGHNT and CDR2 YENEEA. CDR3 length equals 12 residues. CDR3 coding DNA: TGTGCCAGCAGCCTAACAGAATACGAGCAGTACTTC. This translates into CASSLTEYEQYF. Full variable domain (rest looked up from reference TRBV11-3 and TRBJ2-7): EAGVVQSPRYKIIEKKQPVAFWCNPISGHNTLYWYLQNLGQGPELLIRYENEEAVDDSQLPKDRFSAERLKGVDSTLKIQPAELGDSAVYLCASSLTEYEQYFGPGTRLTVT.

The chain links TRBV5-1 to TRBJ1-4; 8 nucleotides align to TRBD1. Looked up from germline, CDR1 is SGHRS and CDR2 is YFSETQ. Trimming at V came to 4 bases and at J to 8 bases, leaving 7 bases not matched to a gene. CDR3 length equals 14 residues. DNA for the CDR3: TGCGCCAGCAGCCTCGGGACAGGCGGCGAAAAACTGTTTTTT. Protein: CASSLGTGGEKLFF.

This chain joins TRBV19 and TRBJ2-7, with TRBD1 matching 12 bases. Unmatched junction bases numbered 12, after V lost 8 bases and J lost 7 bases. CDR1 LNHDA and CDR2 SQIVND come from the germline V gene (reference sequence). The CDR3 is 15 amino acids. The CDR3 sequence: CASGNPGQGAREQYF. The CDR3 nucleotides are TGTGCCAGTGGAAACCCGGGACAGGGGGCTAGGGAGCAGTACTTC.

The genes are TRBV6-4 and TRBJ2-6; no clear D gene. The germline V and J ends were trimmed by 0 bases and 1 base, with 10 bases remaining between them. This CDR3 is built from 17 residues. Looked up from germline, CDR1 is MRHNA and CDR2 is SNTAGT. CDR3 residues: CASSDSPRSSGANVLTF. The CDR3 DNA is TGTGCCAGCAGTGACTCGCCGAGGAGTTCTGGGGCCAACGTCCTGACTTTC.

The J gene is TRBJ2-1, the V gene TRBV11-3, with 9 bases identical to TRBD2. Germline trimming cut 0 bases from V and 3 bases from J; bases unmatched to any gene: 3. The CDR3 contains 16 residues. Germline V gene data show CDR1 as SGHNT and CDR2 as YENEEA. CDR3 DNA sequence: TGTGCCAGCAGCTTAGAGAGCGGGGGGCGCTACAATGAGCAGTTCTTC. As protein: CASSLESGGRYNEQFF.

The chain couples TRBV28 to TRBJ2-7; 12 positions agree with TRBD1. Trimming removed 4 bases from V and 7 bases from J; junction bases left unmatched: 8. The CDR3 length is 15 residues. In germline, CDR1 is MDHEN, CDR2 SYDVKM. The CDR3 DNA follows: TGTGCCAGCAGTTCGGTGGGACAGGGGGCAGGTGAGCAGTACTTC. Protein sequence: CASSSVGQGAGEQYF. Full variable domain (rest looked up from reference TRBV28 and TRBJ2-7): DVKVTQSSRYLVKRTGEKVFLECVQDMDHENMFWYRQDPGLGLRLIYFSYDVKMKEKGDIPEGYSVSREKKERFSLILESASTNQTSMYLCASSSVGQGAGEQYFGPGTRLTVT.

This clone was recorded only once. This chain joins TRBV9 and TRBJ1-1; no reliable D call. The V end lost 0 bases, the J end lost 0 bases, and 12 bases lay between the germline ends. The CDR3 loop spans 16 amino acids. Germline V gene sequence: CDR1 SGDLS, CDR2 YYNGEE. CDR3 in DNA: TGTGCCAGCAGCGTAGGATCACTACGGATGAACACTGAAGCTTTCTTT. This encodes CASSVGSLRMNTEAFF.

In DNA form, the CDR3 reads TGCGCCAGCAGCTTCCCAGAGAACACTGAAGCTTTCTTT. It translates to CASSFPENTEAFF. This chain joins TRBV5-1 and TRBJ1-1; D not certain. The CDR3 has 13 residues. The V end was cut by 2 bases, the J end by 1 base, with 6 bases between. The germline gives CDR1 SGHRS, CDR2 YFSETQ.

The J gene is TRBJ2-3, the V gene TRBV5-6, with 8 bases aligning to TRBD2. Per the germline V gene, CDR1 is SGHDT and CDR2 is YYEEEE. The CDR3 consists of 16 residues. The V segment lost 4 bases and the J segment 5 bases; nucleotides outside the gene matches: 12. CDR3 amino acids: CASSPQTGRALDTQYF. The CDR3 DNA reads TGTGCCAGCAGCCCCCAAACCGGGAGGGCGTTAGATACGCAGTATTTT.

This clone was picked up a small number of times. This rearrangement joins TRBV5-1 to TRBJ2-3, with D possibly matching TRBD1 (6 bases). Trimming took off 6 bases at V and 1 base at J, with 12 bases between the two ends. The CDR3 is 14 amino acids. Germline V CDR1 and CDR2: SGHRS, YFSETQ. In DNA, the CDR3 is TGCGCCAGCAACCCAGGGGACGGCACAGATACGCAGTATTTT. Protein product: CASNPGDGTDTQYF.

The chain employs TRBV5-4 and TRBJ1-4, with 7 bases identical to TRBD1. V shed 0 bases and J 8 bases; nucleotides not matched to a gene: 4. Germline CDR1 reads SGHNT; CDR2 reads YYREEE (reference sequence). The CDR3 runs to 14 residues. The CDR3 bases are TGTGCCAGCAGCTTGGATAGGGGGCTCGAAAAACTGTTTTTT. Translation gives CASSLDRGLEKLFF.